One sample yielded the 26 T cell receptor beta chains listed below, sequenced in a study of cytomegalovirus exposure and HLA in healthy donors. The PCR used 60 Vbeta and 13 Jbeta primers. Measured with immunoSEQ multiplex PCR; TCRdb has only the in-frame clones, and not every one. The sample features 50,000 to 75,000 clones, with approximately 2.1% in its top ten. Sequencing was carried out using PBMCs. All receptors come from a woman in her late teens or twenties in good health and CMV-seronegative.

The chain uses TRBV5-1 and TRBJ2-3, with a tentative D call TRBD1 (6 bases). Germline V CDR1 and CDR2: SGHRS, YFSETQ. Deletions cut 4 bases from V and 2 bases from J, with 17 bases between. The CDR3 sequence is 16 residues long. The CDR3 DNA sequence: TGCGCCAGCAGCCGTGGGACACAACCGACCACAGATACGCAGTATTTT. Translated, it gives CASSRGTQPTTDTQYF.

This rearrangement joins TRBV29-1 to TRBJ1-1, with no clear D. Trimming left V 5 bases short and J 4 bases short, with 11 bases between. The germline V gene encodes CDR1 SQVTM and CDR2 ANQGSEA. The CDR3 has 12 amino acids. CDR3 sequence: CSVSGGFTEAFF. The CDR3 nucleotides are TGCAGCGTTTCCGGAGGGTTCACTGAAGCTTTCTTT.

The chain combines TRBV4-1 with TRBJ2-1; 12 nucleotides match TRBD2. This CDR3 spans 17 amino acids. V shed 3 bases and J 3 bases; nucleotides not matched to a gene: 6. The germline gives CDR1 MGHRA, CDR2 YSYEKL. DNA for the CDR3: TGCGCCAGCAGCCAGGTTCCGACTAGCGGGAGCTACAATGAGCAGTTCTTC. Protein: CASSQVPTSGSYNEQFF.

The CDR3 nucleotides read TGCGCCAGCAGCTTGGAAGGGGACAGAGCTGGGGCCAACGTCCTGACTTTC. Protein sequence: CASSLEGDRAGANVLTF. The chain couples TRBV5-1 to TRBJ2-6, with 7 bases matching TRBD1. V trimming: 0 bases; J trimming: 2 bases; junction bases outside the gene matches: 5. CDR1 and CDR2 from the germline V gene are SGHRS and YFSETQ. This CDR3 is built from 17 residues.

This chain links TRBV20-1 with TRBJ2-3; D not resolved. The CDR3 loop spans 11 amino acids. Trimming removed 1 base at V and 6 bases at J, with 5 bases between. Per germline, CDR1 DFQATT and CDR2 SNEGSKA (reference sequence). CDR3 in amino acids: CSARGQDTQYF. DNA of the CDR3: TGCAGTGCTAGAGGCCAGGATACGCAGTATTTT.

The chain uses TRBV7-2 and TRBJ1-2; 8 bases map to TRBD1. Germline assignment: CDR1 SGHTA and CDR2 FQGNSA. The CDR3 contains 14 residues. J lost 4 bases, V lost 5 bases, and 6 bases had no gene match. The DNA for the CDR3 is TGTGCCAGCAGCCCTCAAACAGGGGGCTATGGCTACACCTTC. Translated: CASSPQTGGYGYTF.

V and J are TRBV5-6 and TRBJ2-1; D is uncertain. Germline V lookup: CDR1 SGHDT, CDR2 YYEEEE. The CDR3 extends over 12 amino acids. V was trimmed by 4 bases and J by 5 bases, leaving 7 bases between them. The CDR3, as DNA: TGTGCCAGCAGCCCTACCGACAATGAGCAGTTCTTC. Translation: CASSPTDNEQFF.

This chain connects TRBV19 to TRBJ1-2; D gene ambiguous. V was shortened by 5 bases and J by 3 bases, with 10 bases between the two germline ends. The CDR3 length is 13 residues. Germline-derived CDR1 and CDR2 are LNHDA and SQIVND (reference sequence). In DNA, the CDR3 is TGTGCCAGTAGTTACACCCGATACTATGGCTACACCTTC. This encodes CASSYTRYYGYTF.

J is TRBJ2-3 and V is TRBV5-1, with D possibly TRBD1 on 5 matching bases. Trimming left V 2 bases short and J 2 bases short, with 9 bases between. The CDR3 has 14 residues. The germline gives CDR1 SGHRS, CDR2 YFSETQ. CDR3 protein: CASSFQGNTDTQYF. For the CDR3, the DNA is TGCGCCAGCAGCTTTCAGGGAAACACAGATACGCAGTATTTT.

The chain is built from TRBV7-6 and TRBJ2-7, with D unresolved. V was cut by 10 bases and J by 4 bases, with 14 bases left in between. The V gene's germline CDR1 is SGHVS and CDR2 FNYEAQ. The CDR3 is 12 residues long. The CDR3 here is CAINISRYEQYF. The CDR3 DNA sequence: TGTGCCATCAATATCTCTCGGTACGAGCAGTACTTC.

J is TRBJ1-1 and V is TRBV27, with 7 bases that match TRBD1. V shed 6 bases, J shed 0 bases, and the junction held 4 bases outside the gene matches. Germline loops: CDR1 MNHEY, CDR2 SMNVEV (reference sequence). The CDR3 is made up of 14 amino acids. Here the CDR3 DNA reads TGTGCCAGCAGACCGACAGGGATGAACACTGAAGCTTTCTTT. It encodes CASRPTGMNTEAFF.

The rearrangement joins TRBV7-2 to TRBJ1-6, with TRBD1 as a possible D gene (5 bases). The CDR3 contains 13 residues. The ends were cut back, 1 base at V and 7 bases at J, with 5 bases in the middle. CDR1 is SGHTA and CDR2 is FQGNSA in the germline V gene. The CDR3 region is CASSLGGNSPLHF. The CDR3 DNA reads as TGTGCCAGCAGCTTAGGGGGCAATTCACCCCTCCACTTT.

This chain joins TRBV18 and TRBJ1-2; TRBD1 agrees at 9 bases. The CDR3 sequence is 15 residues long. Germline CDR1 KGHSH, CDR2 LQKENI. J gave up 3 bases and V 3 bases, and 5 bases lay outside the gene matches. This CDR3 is CASSPRTGDYYGYTF. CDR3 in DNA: TGTGCCAGCTCACCCCGGACAGGGGACTACTATGGCTACACCTTC.

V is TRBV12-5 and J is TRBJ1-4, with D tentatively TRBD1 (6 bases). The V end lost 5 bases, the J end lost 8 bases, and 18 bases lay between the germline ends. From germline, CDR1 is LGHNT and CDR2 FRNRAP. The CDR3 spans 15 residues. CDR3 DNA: TGTGCTAGTGGTCCCCGAGGGGGGGCGAACGAAAAACTGTTTTTT. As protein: CASGPRGGANEKLFF.

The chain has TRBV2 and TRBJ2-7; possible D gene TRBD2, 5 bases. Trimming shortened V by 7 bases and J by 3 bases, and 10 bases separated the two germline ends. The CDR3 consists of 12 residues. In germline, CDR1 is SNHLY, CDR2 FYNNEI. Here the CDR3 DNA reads TGTGCCAGCACCCAGCGGAGCTACGAGCAGTACTTC. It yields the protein CASTQRSYEQYF.

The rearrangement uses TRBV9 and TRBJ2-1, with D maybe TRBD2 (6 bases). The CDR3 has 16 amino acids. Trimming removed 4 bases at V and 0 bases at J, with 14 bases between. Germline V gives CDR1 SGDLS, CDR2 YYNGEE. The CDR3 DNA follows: TGTGCCAGCAGCCCCCGCGGGGTAAGCTCCTACAATGAGCAGTTCTTC. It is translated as CASSPRGVSSYNEQFF.

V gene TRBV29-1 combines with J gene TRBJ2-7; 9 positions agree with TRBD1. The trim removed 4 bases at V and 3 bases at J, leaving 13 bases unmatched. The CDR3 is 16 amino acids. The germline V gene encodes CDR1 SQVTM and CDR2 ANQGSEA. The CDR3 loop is CSVAPRTGADFYEQYF. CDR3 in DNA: TGCAGCGTTGCGCCCAGGACAGGGGCAGACTTCTACGAGCAGTACTTC.

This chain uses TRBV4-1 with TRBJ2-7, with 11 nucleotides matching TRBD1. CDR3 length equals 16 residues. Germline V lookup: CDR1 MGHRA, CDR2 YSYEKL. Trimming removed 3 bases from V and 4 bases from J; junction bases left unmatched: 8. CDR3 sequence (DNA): TGCGCCAGCAGCCACCCTAAGGGGGACAGGGGGTACGAGCAGTACTTC. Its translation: CASSHPKGDRGYEQYF.

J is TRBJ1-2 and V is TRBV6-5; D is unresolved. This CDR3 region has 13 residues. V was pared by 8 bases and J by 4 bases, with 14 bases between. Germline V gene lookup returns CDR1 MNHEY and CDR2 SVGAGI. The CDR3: CASGSPPGYGYTF. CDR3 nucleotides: TGTGCCAGCGGATCGCCCCCGGGCTATGGCTACACCTTC.

The chain's CDR3 is CASSLGGDYEQYF. In DNA form, the CDR3 reads TGTGCCAGCAGCTTAGGGGGCGACTACGAGCAGTACTTC. The chain carries TRBV11-2 and TRBJ2-7, with D possibly TRBD1 on 5 matching bases. The CDR3 is 13 residues long. With 1 base removed from V and 3 bases from J, the gap between germline ends came to 7 bases. Germline CDR1 is SGHAT and CDR2 is FQNNGV.

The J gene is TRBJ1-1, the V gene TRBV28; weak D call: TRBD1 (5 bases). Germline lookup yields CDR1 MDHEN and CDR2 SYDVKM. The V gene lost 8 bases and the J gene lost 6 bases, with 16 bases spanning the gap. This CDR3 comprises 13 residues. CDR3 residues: CASSGRGVAEAFF. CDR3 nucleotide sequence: TGTGCCAGCTCCGGGCGGGGGGTGGCTGAAGCTTTCTTT.

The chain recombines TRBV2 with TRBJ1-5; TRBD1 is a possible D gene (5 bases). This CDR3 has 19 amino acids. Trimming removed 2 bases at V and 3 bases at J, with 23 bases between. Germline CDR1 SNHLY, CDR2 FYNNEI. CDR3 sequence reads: CASSEWGRAGDGDNQPQHF. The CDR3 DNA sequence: TGTGCCAGCAGTGAATGGGGGAGGGCGGGGGATGGGGACAATCAGCCCCAGCATTTT.

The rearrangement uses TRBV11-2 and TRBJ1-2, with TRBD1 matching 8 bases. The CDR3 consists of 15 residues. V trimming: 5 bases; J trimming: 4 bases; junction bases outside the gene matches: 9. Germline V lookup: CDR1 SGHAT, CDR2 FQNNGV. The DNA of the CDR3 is TGTGCCAGCAGCCCAGACAGGGGCCAGGGCTATGGCTACACCTTC. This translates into CASSPDRGQGYGYTF.

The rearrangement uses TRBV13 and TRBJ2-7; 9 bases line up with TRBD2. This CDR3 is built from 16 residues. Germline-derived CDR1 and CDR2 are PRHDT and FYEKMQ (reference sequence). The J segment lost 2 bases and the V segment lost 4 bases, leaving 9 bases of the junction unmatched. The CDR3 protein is CASSSLSGGHAYEQYF. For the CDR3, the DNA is TGTGCCAGCAGCTCCCTCAGCGGGGGGCACGCCTACGAGCAGTACTTC.

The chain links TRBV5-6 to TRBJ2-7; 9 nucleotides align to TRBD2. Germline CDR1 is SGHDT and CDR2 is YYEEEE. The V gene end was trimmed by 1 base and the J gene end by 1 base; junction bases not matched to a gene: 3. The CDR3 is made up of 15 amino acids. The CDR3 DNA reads TGTGCCAGCAGCTTGCCTAGCGGGGTATCCTACGAGCAGTACTTC. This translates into CASSLPSGVSYEQYF.

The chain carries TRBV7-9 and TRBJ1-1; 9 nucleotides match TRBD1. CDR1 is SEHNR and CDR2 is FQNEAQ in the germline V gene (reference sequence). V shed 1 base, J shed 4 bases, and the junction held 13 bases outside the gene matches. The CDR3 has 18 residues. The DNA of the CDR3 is TGTGCCAGCAGCTTAGGACGGGACAGGGCAGAGTGGGGCACTGAAGCTTTCTTT. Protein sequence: CASSLGRDRAEWGTEAFF.